This TCR beta chain was captured by sequencing in a study of CXCR3-negative and CXCR3-positive naive CD8 T cells. UMI-labeled TRB cDNA libraries were prepared by 5' RACE. TCRdb reanalyzed the 5' RACE reads and collapses them to one entry per CDR3 protein, without DNA. In all, the sample yields 50,000 to 75,000 distinct CDR3 sequences. Details on this clonotype: What it binds is not known.

General observations from the study: Diversity ran similarly high across both naive subsets but far lower in memory CD8+ cells.

CDR1 and CDR2 from the germline V gene are MNHEY and SVGEGT. This CDR3 is 14 amino acids long. The source is a human donor in good health. Some clones in this sample may be carry-over from other donors' samples. The chain uses TRBV6-2 or TRBV6-3 and TRBJ2-3. Sequenced sample: naive CXCR3- CD8+ T cells from blood. Noted subset: CD45RO-CCR7+CD27+CD95- naive CD8+ T cells lacking CXCR3 (TNR3-). The CDR3 sequence: CASTDGDTTDTQYF.